Presented here are 19 T cell receptor beta chains from one specimen sequenced in a study of radiation and T cells in renal cell carcinoma. Time point in this sample: blood 2 weeks post-SBRT. Noted treatment: 15 Gy SBRT to primary tumor, nephrectomy 4 weeks later. The table came from immunoSEQ multiplex PCR; TCRdb's copy has only in-frame clones and leaves some out. This sample yields 100,000 to 150,000 clones, of which 70% to 90% are seen a single time; 4.5% to 7.5% belongs to the top ten. The specimen was blood, collected from a patient whose treatment included radiotherapy and nephrectomy. The receptor source for this set is a woman aged 70-85 years with renal cell carcinoma.

The chain has TRBV19 and TRBJ2-3; maybe TRBD2 (5 bases). The ends were cut back, 1 base at V and 2 bases at J, with 10 bases in the middle. From germline, CDR1 is LNHDA and CDR2 SQIVND (reference sequence). The CDR3 length is 15 residues. The CDR3 is CASSIGAGHTDTQYF. CDR3 DNA: TGTGCCAGTAGTATAGGTGCGGGCCACACAGATACGCAGTATTTT. Using reference TRBV19 and TRBJ2-3 for the parts outside the CDR3, the full variable domain is DGGITQSPKYLFRKEGQNVTLSCEQNLNHDAMYWYRQDPGQGLRLIYYSQIVNDFQKGDIAEGYSVSREKKESFPLTVTSAQKNPTAFYLCASSIGAGHTDTQYFGPGTRLTVL.

This chain connects TRBV5-8 to TRBJ1-2; TRBD1 matches at 10 bases. Trimming at V came to 4 bases and at J to 7 bases, leaving 13 bases not matched to a gene. The CDR3 is made up of 16 amino acids. Germline values: CDR1 SGHTS, CDR2 YDEGEE. CDR3 coding DNA: TGTGCCAGCAGCCAGACAGGGGGCAGTCTGGTAGGTGGCTACACCTTC. Translating it yields CASSQTGGSLVGGYTF.

The V call is TRBV7-3, the J call TRBJ1-2, with 9 bases matching TRBD1. Unmatched junction bases numbered 6, after V lost 1 base and J lost 6 bases. The CDR3 runs to 15 residues. CDR1 is SGHTA, CDR2 FQGTGA, per germline. The CDR3 protein is CASSLRGTGIDGYTF. Here the CDR3 DNA reads TGTGCCAGCAGCTTAAGGGGGACAGGGATCGATGGCTACACCTTC.

V gene TRBV2 combines with J gene TRBJ2-3; the match to TRBD1 covers 9 bases. The length of the CDR3 is 15 residues. The V gene's germline CDR1 is SNHLY and CDR2 FYNNEI. Germline trimming cut 6 bases from V and 1 base from J; bases unmatched to any gene: 5. The CDR3 DNA follows: TGTGCCAGCAGCGGAAGACAGGGGGGCACAGATACGCAGTATTTT. It yields the protein CASSGRQGGTDTQYF.

The V call is TRBV19, the J call TRBJ2-3; 11 bases align to TRBD1. V trimming: 8 bases; J trimming: 4 bases; junction bases outside the gene matches: 14. The CDR3 contains 17 residues. Germline V gene data show CDR1 as LNHDA and CDR2 as SQIVND (reference sequence). DNA for the CDR3: TGTGCCAGTTCCGGGACAGGGGGAATTATAAGGGCAGATACGCAGTATTTT. Residues: CASSGTGGIIRADTQYF.

The gene calls are TRBV5-4 and TRBJ1-2; D possibly corresponds to TRBD1 (6 bases). The germline gives CDR1 SGHNT, CDR2 YYREEE (reference sequence). This CDR3 spans 15 amino acids. Trimming stripped 3 bases from V and 12 bases from J, with 24 bases between. The CDR3 sequence: CASSWGRGRSPSNTF. The CDR3 nucleotides read TGTGCCAGCAGCTGGGGGCGGGGCAGGAGCCCATCGAACACCTTC.

Written as DNA, the CDR3 is TGTGCCACCCACAGCAGGCCGTACGTCGAGACCCAGTACTTC. The encoded protein is CATHSRPYVETQYF. V and J are TRBV5-6 and TRBJ2-5; D is ambiguous. V lost 9 bases to trimming and J lost 5 bases, with 20 bases between them. The CDR3 spans 14 residues. Germline CDR1 and CDR2: SGHDT and YYEEEE.

The V gene is TRBV30, the J gene TRBJ2-4; TRBD1 aligns across 8 bases. V gave up 2 bases and J gave up 6 bases; unmatched junction bases: 6. CDR1 and CDR2 from the germline V gene are GTSNPN and SVGIG (reference sequence). This CDR3 comprises 14 residues. CDR3 sequence: CAWSFGQGANIQYF. For the CDR3, the DNA is TGTGCCTGGAGTTTCGGGCAGGGGGCAAACATTCAGTACTTC.

The genes are TRBV10-3 and TRBJ2-2; 9 bases match TRBD1. The CDR3 totals 14 residues. V was pared by 3 bases and J by 7 bases, with 3 bases of the junction left unmatched. CDR1 and CDR2 (germline): ENHRY, SYGVKD. For the CDR3, the DNA is TGTGCCATCAGTGATACAGGGGGCAGCGGGGAGCTGTTTTTT. It yields the protein CAISDTGGSGELFF.

The chain joins TRBV5-1 to TRBJ1-2; 10 bases match TRBD1. CDR3 size: 15 residues. After removal of 4 bases from V and 7 bases from J, the junction contained 10 bases not matched to a gene. Looked up from germline, CDR1 is SGHRS and CDR2 is YFSETQ. The CDR3 reads CASSLETGGVFGYTF. In DNA form, the CDR3 reads TGCGCCAGCAGCCTGGAGACAGGGGGCGTATTTGGCTACACCTTC.

This rearrangement joins TRBV5-1 to TRBJ1-2; D is uncertain. Per germline, CDR1 SGHRS and CDR2 YFSETQ. V was shortened by 0 bases and J by 8 bases, with 11 bases between the two germline ends. The CDR3 totals 13 residues. CDR3 sequence: CASSLDSQRGYTF. CDR3 in DNA: TGCGCCAGCAGCTTGGACAGCCAACGCGGCTACACCTTC.

This chain links TRBV5-1 with TRBJ2-3, with D perhaps TRBD2 (5 bases). Germline V gives CDR1 SGHRS, CDR2 YFSETQ. The V gene lost 0 bases and the J gene lost 1 base, with 15 bases spanning the gap. This CDR3 is built from 17 residues. CDR3 sequence: CASSLGGLRGGTDTQYF. CDR3 DNA: TGCGCCAGCAGCTTGGGAGGACTTAGAGGTGGCACAGATACGCAGTATTTT.

The chain carries TRBV11-3 and TRBJ1-6; tentative D call: TRBD1 (5 bases). Trimming cost V 7 bases and J 8 bases, with 15 bases left between them. Germline V gene data show CDR1 as SGHNT and CDR2 as YENEEA. This CDR3 has 14 amino acids. The CDR3 sequence: CASTPGPRDSPLHF. CDR3 bases: TGTGCCAGCACCCCGGGACCTCGGGATTCACCCCTCCACTTT.

CDR3 coding DNA: TGTGCCAGCAGTATGACTAGCGGGGGGGCCTTGAGTGAGCAGTTCTTC. Translated, it gives CASSMTSGGALSEQFF. The V gene is TRBV28, the J gene TRBJ2-1; 14 bases match TRBD2. V dropped 5 bases and J dropped 9; count of bases not matched to a gene: 9. This CDR3 has 16 amino acids. Germline V gene data show CDR1 as MDHEN and CDR2 as SYDVKM.

This clone has a single count. V usage is TRBV6-5 and J usage is TRBJ2-7; the match to TRBD1 covers 10 bases. The V gene end was trimmed by 6 bases and the J gene end by 4 bases; junction bases not matched to a gene: 9. Germline CDR1 and CDR2: MNHEY and SVGAGI. This CDR3 is 15 amino acids long. The CDR3 sequence is CASRTRTGGHYEQYF. CDR3 nucleotide sequence: TGTGCCAGCAGAACACGGACAGGGGGGCATTACGAGCAGTACTTC.

This chain links TRBV11-2 with TRBJ1-3; D is ambiguous. Trimming took 4 bases from V and 0 from J, leaving 16 bases between them. The germline CDR1 and CDR2 sequences are SGHAT and FQNNGV. The CDR3 runs 17 residues. Written as DNA, the CDR3 is TGTGCCAGCAGCTCCAAAACGGGATTCTTCTCTGGAAACACCATATATTTT. It translates to CASSSKTGFFSGNTIYF.

This chain links TRBV28 with TRBJ2-7; D might be TRBD2 (6 bases). V lost 2 bases and J 8 bases, leaving 10 bases between the germline ends. The CDR3 loop spans 12 amino acids. Germline V gene sequence: CDR1 MDHEN, CDR2 SYDVKM. CDR3 nucleotides: TGTGCCAGCAGTTTAGCGGGGAGACAGCAGTACTTC. Its translation is CASSLAGRQQYF.

Worth noting for this clone: An end of the junction does not agree with germline; a read error may underlie this. The chain joins TRBV7-9 to TRBJ1-6; the D gene is possibly TRBD1 (5 bases). The CDR3 length is 15 residues. Germline CDR1 and CDR2: SEHNR and FQNEAQ (reference sequence). DNA of the CDR3: TGTGCCAGCAGCTTAGTGGCAGGGCCCAATTCACTCCTCCACTTT. This translates into CASSLVAGPNSLLHF.

This clone is a singleton in its sample. The chain links TRBV6-5 to TRBJ2-2; 12 nucleotides align to TRBD1. Trimming took 3 bases from V and 6 from J; bases not matched to a gene: 2. The CDR3 consists of 15 residues. The germline V gene has CDR1 MNHEY and CDR2 SVGAGI. The CDR3 DNA follows: TGTGCCAGCAGTTATGGGACAGGGGGCCCCGGGGAGCTGTTTTTT. It is translated as CASSYGTGGPGELFF.